This paragraph covers one T cell receptor beta chain sequence. Its antigen is unknown. Base quality data are lacking; no much larger clone is found one base away. V and J are truncated by 0 bases and 6 bases respectively, leaving an intervening sequence of 11 bases. Based on the germline V gene, the CDR1 and CDR2 sequences are SGHTA and FQGNSA. The CDR3 holds 15 amino acids from the cysteine to the phenylalanine. The retained sequence is limited to the CDR3, 45 bases, with the frame set at the first base. Using the deep immunoSEQ assay, multiplex PCR amplified TCR CDR3 regions from genomic DNA. Genomic DNA extracted from each cell subset was distributed evenly over all wells of several immunoSEQ 96-well plates, and each plate served as one replicate. For sorted subsets, 150 to 250 ng of genomic DNA, equivalent to 25,000 to 30,000 T cell genomes, went into each replicate PCR. The purified libraries were quantified using a Qubit 3.0 fluorometer, sized with a Bioanalyzer 2100, and then quantified again using the KAPA Library Quantification kit. A separate single-read 150-cycle Illumina NextSeq 550 flow cell was used to sequence each immunoSEQ 96-well plate. On the authors' methods: The immunoSEQ output contained only junctional sequences without quality scores, so filtering could not match that applied to full-length reads. Sequences were annotated with PyIR, a Python wrapper for IgBLAST v1.9, using IMGT germline references to assign V/J genes and CDR3. Reads were removed for weak V/J assignments (E-value above 1e-6), missing CDR3, stop codons, out-of-frame junctions, or ambiguous translated residues. V3J clonotypes were defined as sequences sharing an identical inferred V gene, J gene, and CDR3 amino acid sequence. The percentage overlap between two repertoires was calculated by dividing the number of shared unique clonotypes by the size of the smaller repertoire. Richness of each repertoire was evaluated using RTK rarefaction, the Chao1 estimator, and Recon v2.1 estimates of unobserved clonotypes. For all TCRbeta clonotypes obtained by the gDNA method from a few donors, generation probabilities were computed with OLGA. TCRdb took over this immuneACCESS table, retaining in-frame rearrangements with V and J assigned. Such tables are incomplete; in checked studies, under half of the missing clones stem from an unresolved V gene, and the remainder is unexplained. The V and J calls and the clone size are those of that table, but D and trimming were determined from the DNA. This sample has some 2.1 million clones in its table, and 85% to 95% of those were observed once. The ten largest clones capture roughly 0.13% of the sample.

This sample stems from a study of shared clonotypes between healthy human individuals (dated by TCRdb to 2019 to 2021). Background for the entire study: The cohort included three men and a couple of women between 18 and 49 years of age. For each donor, CD4 naive and CD4 memory were each run on three plates, CD8 naive on two plates, and CD8 memory on one plate. Blood TCR repertoires of five healthy adults were deeply sequenced to estimate repertoire size and the extent of clonotype sharing between individuals. To increase sequencing depth and limit assay-specific biases, TCR repertoire library preparation and sequencing were carried out by different laboratories using diverse techniques. Per donor, leukapheresis produced somewhere between about 0.8 and 9.5 billion PBMCs. Summary of the overall study and its limitations: Compared with non-shared clonotypes, the clonotypes found in all four sorted-subset donors had higher generation probabilities. The small number of donors limited the genetic and exposure-history diversity represented. About 4.5% of naive CD4, around 3.6% of naive CD8, approximately 2% of memory CD4, and around 0.4% of memory CD8 clonotypes were shared across a few donors. Incomplete sequencing was indicated by rarefaction of sorted-subset datasets, despite the large sequencing depth. Larger estimated clonotype richness was generally found for naive subsets than for memory subsets. Based on pairwise subsampling, the degree of clonotype sharing among donors was expected to be affected by sequencing depth. Only blood was sampled, and tissue TCR repertoires likely differ from those in blood.

Healthy HIV-negative adults with no recently reported acute infections or vaccinations were included as donors. Every donor was a Caucasian adult living in Nashville, Tennessee, USA. CD4+ T cells were enriched by magnetic negative selection, after which naive cells were positively selected on CD45RA and the negative fraction was taken as the memory subset. Blood was obtained by leukapheresis, after which PBMCs were separated by Ficoll-Histopaque density gradient centrifugation and cryopreserved in liquid nitrogen vapor phase. Purity and quantity of every magnetically sorted T cell population were checked by analytical flow cytometry. Genomic DNA was isolated from each sorted fraction and quantified by UV absorbance on a Nanodrop 2000c.

The TCR was taken from a man aged 18 to 35 in good health. Material: naive CD4+ T cells sorted from blood. Per the publication, the cell subset or site label means: CD45RA+ positively selected. Recombination linked TRBV7-2 to TRBJ2-2; the D gene is not confidently resolved. The nucleotide sequence reads as follows: TGTGCCAGCAGCTTAGCGTCAGGCCAGTCCGGGGAGCTGTTTTTT. It is translated as CASSLASGQSGELFF.